Sequencing of this T cell receptor (beta chain) was carried out in a study of spatial heterogeneity in lung cancer. Study-wide findings and caveats: Ubiquitous expanded tumor TCRs were seen in blood more at resection than at follow-up.

V lost 5 bases and J lost 2, with 12 bases in between. The CDR3 contains 14 residues. Germline V gene data show CDR1 as MRHNA and CDR2 as SNTAGT. Time point: sample taken at primary tumor resection. Without sorting, whole RNA was sequenced from tumor, nontumor lung or frozen PBMC. The donors, fewer than 95 patients with untreated early-stage non-small cell lung cancer, provided the samples. For this clonotype: Its antigen is currently unknown.

TCRdb re-called the 5' RACE reads with MiXCR, one entry per CDR3 protein. The sample records around 60,000 distinct CDR3 sequences, 8.4% being singletons. This chain links TRBV6-4 with TRBJ1-1; D is ambiguous. The source is a female donor with early-stage non-small cell lung cancer. Sequencing used PBMCs, obtained at surgery. The CDR3 spells CASSLDFTNTEAFF. DNA for the CDR3: TGTGCCAGCAGTTTGGACTTCACCAACACTGAAGCTTTCTTT.